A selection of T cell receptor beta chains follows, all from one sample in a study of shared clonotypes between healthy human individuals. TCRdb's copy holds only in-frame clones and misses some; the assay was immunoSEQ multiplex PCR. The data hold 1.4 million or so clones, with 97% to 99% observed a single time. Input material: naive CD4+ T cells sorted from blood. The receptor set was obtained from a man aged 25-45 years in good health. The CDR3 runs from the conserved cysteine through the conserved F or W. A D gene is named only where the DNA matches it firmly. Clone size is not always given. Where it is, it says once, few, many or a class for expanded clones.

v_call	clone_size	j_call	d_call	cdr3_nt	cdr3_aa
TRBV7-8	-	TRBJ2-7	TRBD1	TGTGCCAGCAGCAGCGGATCCGGGACAGTAATCGAGTACTTC	CASSSGSGTVIEYF
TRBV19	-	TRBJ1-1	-	TGTGCCAGTAGGCGTGGCACGGGCGGGCACAACACTGAAGCTTTCTTT	CASRRGTGGHNTEAFF
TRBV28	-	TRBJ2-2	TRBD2	TGTGCCACTTCTGGGGCGGGAGTGGGCGGCGGGGAGCTGTTTTTT	CATSGAGVGGGELFF
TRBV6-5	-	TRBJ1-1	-	TGTGCCAGCAGTTATCGAGGGGTAGCGCGGAACACTGAAGCTTTCTTT	CASSYRGVARNTEAFF
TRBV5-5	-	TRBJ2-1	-	TGTGCCACACTCCTTGGGCCACCCGGGGCTCTTTCTCGGAATGAGCAGTTCTTC	CATLLGPPGALSRNEQFF
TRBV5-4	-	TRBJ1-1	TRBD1	TGTGCCAGCAGCGTGGACAGGGGCGCTGAAGCTTTCTTT	CASSVDRGAEAFF
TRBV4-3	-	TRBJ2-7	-	TGCGCCAGCAGCCAAGAAGGTAGAGGGGCGGGCGAGCAGTACTTC	CASSQEGRGAGEQYF
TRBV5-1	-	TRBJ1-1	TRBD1	TGCGCCAGCAGTTTAGGGGGCGTTAACACTGAAGCTTTCTTT	CASSLGGVNTEAFF
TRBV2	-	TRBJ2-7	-	TGTGCCATACGGACGGGATTCTACGAGCAGTACTTC	CAIRTGFYEQYF
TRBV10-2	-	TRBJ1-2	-	TGCGCCAGCAGTGAGTGGCTGGAAGGCTACACCTTC	CASSEWLEGYTF
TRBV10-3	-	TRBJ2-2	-	TGTGCCATCAGTGCCGAGTGGGCCGGGGAGCTGTTTTTT	CAISAEWAGELFF
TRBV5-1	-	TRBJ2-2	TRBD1	TGCGCCAGCAGCTTGGAAGGATGGACAGGGGGCGTCGGTGGGGAGCTGTTTTTT	CASSLEGWTGGVGGELFF
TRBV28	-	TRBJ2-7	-	TGTGCCAGCAGCCCCTTGTCGGGCGCGATGGATTTCTACGAGCAGTACTTC	CASSPLSGAMDFYEQYF
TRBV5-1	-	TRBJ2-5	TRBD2	TGCGCCAGCAGCTCGGGACTAGCGGGGGAAGAGACCCAGTACTTC	CASSSGLAGEETQYF
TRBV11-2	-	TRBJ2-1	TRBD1	TGTGCCAGCAGCTGGGACAGGCGTAATGAGCAGTTCTTC	CASSWDRRNEQFF
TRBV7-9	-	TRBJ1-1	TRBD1	TGTGCCAGCGGGAGGGACAGGGGGAGCACTGAAGCTTTCTTT	CASGRDRGSTEAFF
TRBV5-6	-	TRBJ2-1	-	TGTGCCAGCAGCCCCGCCGGCTACAATGAGCAGTTCTTC	CASSPAGYNEQFF
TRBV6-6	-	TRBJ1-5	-	TGTGCCAGCAGTTACGCGGGTCAGCCCCAGCATTTT	CASSYAGQPQHF
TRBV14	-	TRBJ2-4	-	TGTGCCAGCAGCCAAGGTGGGAACTCGATTTCCCAAAACATTCAGTACTTC	CASSQGGNSISQNIQYF
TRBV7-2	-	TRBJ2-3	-	TGTGCCAGCAGCTTAGCGGGAACTTCCCTCACAGATACGCAGTATTTT	CASSLAGTSLTDTQYF
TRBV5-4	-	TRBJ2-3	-	TGTGCCAGCAGCTTTCCGCTCGGCACAGATACGCAGTATTTT	CASSFPLGTDTQYF
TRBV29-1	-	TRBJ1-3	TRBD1	TGCAGCGTTGCCCGGGACAGCTCTGGAAACACCATATATTTT	CSVARDSSGNTIYF
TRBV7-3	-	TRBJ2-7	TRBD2	TGTGCCAGCAGCCTAACGGGGGGGCCGTCGTACGAGCAGTACTTC	CASSLTGGPSYEQYF
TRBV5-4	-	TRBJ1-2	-	TGTGCCAGCAGCCCCCGGGGGTCCGACTACACCTTC	CASSPRGSDYTF
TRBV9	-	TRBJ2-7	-	TGTGCCAGCAGCCAATACTCCGGGGACAACTACGAGCAGTACTTC	CASSQYSGDNYEQYF
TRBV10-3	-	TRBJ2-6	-	TGTGCCATCAAAAAGAGCCCGTCGACCTCTGGGGCCAACGTCCTGACTTTC	CAIKKSPSTSGANVLTF
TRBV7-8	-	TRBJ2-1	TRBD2	TGTGCCAGCAGCCCCCATGGGCGGGAGAAGTTCTTC	CASSPHGREKFF
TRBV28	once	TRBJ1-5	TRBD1	TGTGCCAGCACACCAACGGGACAGATCGTACGCGGCAATCAGCCCCAGCATTTT	CASTPTGQIVRGNQPQHF